This is a list of T cell receptor beta chains from one sample in a study of T-cell reconstitution after alpha-beta-depleted transplantation in children. Each CDR3 protein is one row after TCRdb ran MiXCR on the PCR reads. There are roughly 310,000 distinct CDR3 sequences in the sample; approximately 20% occur only once, and approximately 9.9% lies in the top ten. The sample here was PBMCs, mostly from graft donor cells, taken 180 days after TCRalphabeta/CD19-depleted stem cell transplant. Receptors were obtained from a male patient between 10 and 17 years old who had a stem cell transplant for acute lymphoblastic leukemia, so the T cells may come from the graft donor. CDR3s include the opening cysteine and the closing phenylalanine or tryptophan. Fields, in order: J gene, V gene, CDR3 protein.

TRBJ2-4 TRBV5-1 CASSLEGGPGPSKNIQYF
TRBJ2-1 TRBV7-8 CASSSGTGGWEQFF
TRBJ2-7 TRBV7-2 CASSLAQGLLYEQYF
TRBJ1-3 TRBV5-1 CATKEGTSGNTIYF
TRBJ2-5 TRBV12-1 CASSFVRLKKPGQRLETQYF
TRBJ2-1 TRBV29-1 CSVRRGSYNEQFF
TRBJ2-5 TRBV5-6 CASSLGASGIQETQYF
TRBJ2-3 TRBV6-2/TRBV6-3 CASSYVASTDTQYF
TRBJ2-6 TRBV9 CASSVDGGSGANVLTF
TRBJ2-6 TRBV5-4 CASSFKGGASGANVLTF
TRBJ2-1 TRBV5-1 CASSRMGLAANEQFF
TRBJ2-7 TRBV5-1 CASSLAVTSGHYEQYF
TRBJ2-4 TRBV27 CASSLRHSLAGVEVGKNIQYF
TRBJ2-7 TRBV9 CASSVDVGGSSYEQYF
TRBJ2-7 TRBV12-3/TRBV12-4 CASSLRVLAVASYEQYF
TRBJ1-5 TRBV24-1 CATPQDTYQPQHF
TRBJ2-1 TRBV2 CASSELLISAVNEQFF
TRBJ2-3 TRBV9 CASSVGTIVKDTQYF
TRBJ2-5 TRBV9 CASSLAIGTSAQETQYF
TRBJ2-1 TRBV7-2 CASSLVGRGRVYNEQFF
TRBJ2-7 TRBV6-1 CASSEGQSLYEQYF
TRBJ2-7 TRBV20-1 CSAREKGFSYEQYF
TRBJ1-1 TRBV27 CASNYQGETEAFF
TRBJ2-5 TRBV7-9 CASSLVLGTSGSQTQYF
TRBJ2-7 TRBV18 CASSGLAGEEQYF
TRBJ1-1 TRBV5-1 CASSLLGGYGEAFF
TRBJ2-2 TRBV6-1 CASGGQGRPGELFF
TRBJ2-3 TRBV6-1 CASSDSRLTDTQYF
TRBJ2-1 TRBV5-1 CASSLMSTSYNEQFF
TRBJ2-7 TRBV7-3 CASSLPPEDSIFYEQYF
TRBJ2-7 TRBV10-3 CAISERTSGGSSYEQYF
TRBJ2-1 TRBV7-3 CASSATRDRGRNEQFF
TRBJ2-2 TRBV18 CASSSQPGPSKELFF
TRBJ2-3 TRBV7-2 CASSLVAGGRTADTQYF
TRBJ2-3 TRBV7-9 CASSSTGGSYTDTQYF
TRBJ2-2 TRBV20-1 CSARGVLSLNTGELFF
TRBJ1-4 TRBV5-6 CASSWDRGGKLFF
TRBJ2-2 TRBV9 CASSVSSGELFF
TRBJ1-2 TRBV18 CASSPTGSRDYGYTF
TRBJ1-2 TRBV28 CASSFGAYGYTF
TRBJ2-7 TRBV29-1 CSVEVAESYEQYF
TRBJ2-2 TRBV2 CASRTDRRVTGELFF
TRBJ2-1 TRBV5-1 CASRTRSGVYNEQFF
TRBJ1-3 TRBV24-1 CATSDPPIRDNGNTIYF
TRBJ1-2 TRBV15 CATSRGQGRNYGYTF
TRBJ2-7 TRBV7-6 CASSPGLASGRSYEQYF